This T cell receptor beta chain appears in the sequencing data of a study of T-cell memory formation after mild COVID-19. This CDR3 region has 15 residues. Germline V lookup: CDR1 SGHAT, CDR2 FQNNGV. Trimming left V 0 bases short and J 0 bases short, with 9 bases between. Whole-study results and caveats: Largely, contracting CD4+ clones fell within CM and EM, and contracting CD8+ clones within EMRA.

As for this clonotype: No antigen is known for it.

TCRdb re-called the 5' RACE reads through MiXCR, storing one row per CDR3 protein. The sample yields over 120,000 distinct CDR3 sequences, less than 25% seen once. The chain recombines TRBV11-2 with TRBJ2-7; tentatively, D is TRBD2 (5 bases). The receptor comes from an adult woman who had mild COVID-19 (a few samples of this study predate the infection). Cell type and time point are not known. Sequencing input: PBMCs or a T cell subset sorted from them (not recorded which). DNA of the CDR3: TGTGCCAGCAGCTTAGATCTAGGGAGCTCCTACGAGCAGTACTTC. This encodes CASSLDLGSSYEQYF.